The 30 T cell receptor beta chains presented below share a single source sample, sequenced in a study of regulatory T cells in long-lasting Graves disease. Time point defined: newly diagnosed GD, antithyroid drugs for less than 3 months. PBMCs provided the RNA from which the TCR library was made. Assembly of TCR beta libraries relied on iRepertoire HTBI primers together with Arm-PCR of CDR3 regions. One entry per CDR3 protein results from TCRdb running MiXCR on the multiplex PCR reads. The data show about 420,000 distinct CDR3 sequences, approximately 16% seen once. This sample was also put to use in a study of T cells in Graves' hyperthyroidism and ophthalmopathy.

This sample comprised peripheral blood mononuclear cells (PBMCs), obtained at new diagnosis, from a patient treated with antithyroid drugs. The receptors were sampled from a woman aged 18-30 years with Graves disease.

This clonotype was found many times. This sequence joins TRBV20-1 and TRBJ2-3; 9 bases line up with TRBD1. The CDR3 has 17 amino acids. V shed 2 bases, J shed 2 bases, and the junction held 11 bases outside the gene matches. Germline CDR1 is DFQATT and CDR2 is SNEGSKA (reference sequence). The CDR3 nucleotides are TGCAGTGCTAGACGACCGCGGACAGGGGCCTTCACAGATACGCAGTATTTT. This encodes CSARRPRTGAFTDTQYF.

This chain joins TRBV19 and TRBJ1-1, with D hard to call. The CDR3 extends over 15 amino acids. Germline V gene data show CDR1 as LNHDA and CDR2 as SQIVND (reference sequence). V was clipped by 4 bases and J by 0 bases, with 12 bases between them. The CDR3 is CASSKPGNLNTEAFF. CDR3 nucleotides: TGTGCCAGTAGTAAGCCGGGGAACCTGAACACTGAAGCTTTCTTT. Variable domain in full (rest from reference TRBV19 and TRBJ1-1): DGGITQSPKYLFRKEGQNVTLSCEQNLNHDAMYWYRQDPGQGLRLIYYSQIVNDFQKGDIAEGYSVSREKKESFPLTVTSAQKNPTAFYLCASSKPGNLNTEAFFGQGTRLTVV.

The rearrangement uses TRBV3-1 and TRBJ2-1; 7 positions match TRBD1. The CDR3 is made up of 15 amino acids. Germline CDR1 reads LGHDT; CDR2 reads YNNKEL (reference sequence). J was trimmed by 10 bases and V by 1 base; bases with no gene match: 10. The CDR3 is CASSQGRQGSYEQFF. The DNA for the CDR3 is TGTGCCAGCAGCCAAGGTAGACAGGGAAGCTACGAGCAGTTCTTC.

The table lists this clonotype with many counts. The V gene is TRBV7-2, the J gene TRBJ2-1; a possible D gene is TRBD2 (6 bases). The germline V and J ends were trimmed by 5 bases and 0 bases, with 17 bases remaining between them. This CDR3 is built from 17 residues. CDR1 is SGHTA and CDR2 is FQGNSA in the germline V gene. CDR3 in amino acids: CASSRGGTASSYNEQFF. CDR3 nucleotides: TGTGCCAGCAGCCGGGGCGGGACCGCAAGCTCCTACAATGAGCAGTTCTTC.

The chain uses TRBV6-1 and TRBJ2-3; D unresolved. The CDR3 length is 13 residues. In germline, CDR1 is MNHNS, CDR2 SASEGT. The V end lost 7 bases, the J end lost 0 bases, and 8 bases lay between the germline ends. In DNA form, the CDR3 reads TGTGCCAGCAAGACCGGTAGCACAGATACGCAGTATTTT. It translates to CASKTGSTDTQYF.

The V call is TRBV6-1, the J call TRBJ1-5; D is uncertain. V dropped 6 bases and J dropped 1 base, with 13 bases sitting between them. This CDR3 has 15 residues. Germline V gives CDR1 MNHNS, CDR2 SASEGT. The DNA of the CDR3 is TGTGCCAGCAGGATGGAGACCGACAGCAATCAGCCCCAGCATTTT. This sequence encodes CASRMETDSNQPQHF.

The CDR3 DNA reads as TGTGCCAGCAGCTCTCGGACAGGCGGGTCCTCCTACGAGCAGTACTTC. This encodes CASSSRTGGSSYEQYF. The chain uses TRBV7-9 and TRBJ2-7; 7 nucleotides match TRBD1. This CDR3 region has 16 residues. J was trimmed by 0 bases and V by 4 bases; bases with no gene match: 9. Looked up from germline, CDR1 is SEHNR and CDR2 is FQNEAQ (reference sequence).

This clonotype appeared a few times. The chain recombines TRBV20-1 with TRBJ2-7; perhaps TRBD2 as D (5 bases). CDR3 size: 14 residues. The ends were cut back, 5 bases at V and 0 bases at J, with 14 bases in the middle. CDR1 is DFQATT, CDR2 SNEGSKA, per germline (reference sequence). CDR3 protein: CSASGKGSSYEQYF. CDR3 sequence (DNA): TGCAGTGCTTCCGGAAAAGGGAGCTCCTACGAGCAGTACTTC.

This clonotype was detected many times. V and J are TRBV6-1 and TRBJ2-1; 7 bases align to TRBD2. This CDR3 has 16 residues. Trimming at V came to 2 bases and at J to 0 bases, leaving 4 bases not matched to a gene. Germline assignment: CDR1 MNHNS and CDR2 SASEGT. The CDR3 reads CASSESGGSSYNEQFF. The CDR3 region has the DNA TGTGCCAGCAGTGAATCCGGCGGGAGCTCCTACAATGAGCAGTTCTTC.

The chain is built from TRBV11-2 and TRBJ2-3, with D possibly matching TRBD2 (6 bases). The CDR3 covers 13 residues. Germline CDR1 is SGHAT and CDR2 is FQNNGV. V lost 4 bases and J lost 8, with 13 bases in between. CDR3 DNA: TGTGCCAGCAGCTACGGAGAAGCGGGTACGCAGTATTTT. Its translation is CASSYGEAGTQYF.

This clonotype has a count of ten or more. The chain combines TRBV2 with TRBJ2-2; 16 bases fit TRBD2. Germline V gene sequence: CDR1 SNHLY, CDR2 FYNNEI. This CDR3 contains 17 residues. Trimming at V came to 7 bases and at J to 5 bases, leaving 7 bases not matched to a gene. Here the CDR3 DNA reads TGTGCCAGCAATCCGGGACTAGCGGGAGGGCTAACCGGGGAGCTGTTTTTT. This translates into CASNPGLAGGLTGELFF.

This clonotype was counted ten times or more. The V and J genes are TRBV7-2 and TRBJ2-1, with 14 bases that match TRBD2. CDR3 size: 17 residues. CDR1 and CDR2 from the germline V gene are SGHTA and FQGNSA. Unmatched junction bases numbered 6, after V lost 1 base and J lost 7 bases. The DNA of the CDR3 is TGTGCCAGCAGCTTAGGGGGGACTAGCGGGAGTGGAAATGAGCAGTTCTTC. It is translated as CASSLGGTSGSGNEQFF.

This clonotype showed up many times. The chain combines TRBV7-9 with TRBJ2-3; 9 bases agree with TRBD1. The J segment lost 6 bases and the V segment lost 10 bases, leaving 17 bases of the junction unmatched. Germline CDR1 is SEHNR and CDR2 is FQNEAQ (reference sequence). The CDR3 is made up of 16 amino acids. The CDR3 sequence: CATRPYRDRETDTQYF. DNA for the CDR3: TGTGCCACTCGCCCTTACCGGGACAGGGAAACGGATACGCAGTATTTT.

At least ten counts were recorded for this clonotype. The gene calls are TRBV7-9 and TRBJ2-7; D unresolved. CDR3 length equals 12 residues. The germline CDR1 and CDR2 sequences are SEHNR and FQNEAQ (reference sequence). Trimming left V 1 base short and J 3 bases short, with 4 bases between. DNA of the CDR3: TGTGCCAGCAGCTTAGACTACTACGAGCAGTACTTC. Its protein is CASSLDYYEQYF.

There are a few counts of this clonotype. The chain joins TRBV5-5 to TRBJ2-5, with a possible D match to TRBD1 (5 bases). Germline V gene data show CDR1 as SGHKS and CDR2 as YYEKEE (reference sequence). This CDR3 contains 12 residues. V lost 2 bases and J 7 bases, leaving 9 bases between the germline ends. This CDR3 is CASSLIQGTQYF. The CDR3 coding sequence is TGTGCCAGCAGCTTAATCCAGGGGACCCAGTACTTC.

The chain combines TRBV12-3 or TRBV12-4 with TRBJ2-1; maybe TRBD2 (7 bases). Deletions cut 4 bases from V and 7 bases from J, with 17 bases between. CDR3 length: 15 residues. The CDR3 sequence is CASSSQGGAGNEQFF. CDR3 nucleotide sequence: TGTGCCAGCAGTTCCCAAGGGGGGGCTGGGAATGAGCAGTTCTTC.

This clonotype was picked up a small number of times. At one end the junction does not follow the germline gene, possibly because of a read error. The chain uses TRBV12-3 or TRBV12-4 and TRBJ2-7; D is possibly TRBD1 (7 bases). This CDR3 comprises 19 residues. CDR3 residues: CAGSPGQSKAGTPGGEQYF. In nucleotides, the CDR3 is TGTGCCGGCAGCCCGGGACAGAGCAAGGCCGGGACGCCTGGGGGGGAGCAGTACTTC.

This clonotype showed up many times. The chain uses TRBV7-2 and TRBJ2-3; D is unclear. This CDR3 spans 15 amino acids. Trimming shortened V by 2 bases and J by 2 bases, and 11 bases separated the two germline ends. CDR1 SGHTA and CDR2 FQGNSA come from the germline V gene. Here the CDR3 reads CASSLFPASTDTQYF. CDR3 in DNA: TGTGCCAGCAGCTTATTCCCCGCATCCACAGATACGCAGTATTTT.

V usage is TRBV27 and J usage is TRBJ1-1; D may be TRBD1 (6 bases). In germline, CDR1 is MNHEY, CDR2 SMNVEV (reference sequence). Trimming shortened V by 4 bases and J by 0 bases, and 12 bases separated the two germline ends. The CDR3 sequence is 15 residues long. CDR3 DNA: TGTGCCAGCAGTTCGTCAGGGGTAATGAACACTGAAGCTTTCTTT. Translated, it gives CASSSSGVMNTEAFF.

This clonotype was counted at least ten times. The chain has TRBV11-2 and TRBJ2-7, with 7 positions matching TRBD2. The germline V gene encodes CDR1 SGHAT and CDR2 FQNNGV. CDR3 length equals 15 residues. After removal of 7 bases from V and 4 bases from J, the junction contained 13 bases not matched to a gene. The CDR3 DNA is TGTGCCAGCACCGTTTACCCTAGCGGAGCTTACGAGCAGTACTTC. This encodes CASTVYPSGAYEQYF. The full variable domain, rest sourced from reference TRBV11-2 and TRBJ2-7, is EAGVAQSPRYKIIEKRQSVAFWCNPISGHATLYWYQQILGQGPKLLIQFQNNGVVDDSQLPKDRFSAERLKGVDSTLKIQPAKLEDSAVYLCASTVYPSGAYEQYFGPGTRLTVT.

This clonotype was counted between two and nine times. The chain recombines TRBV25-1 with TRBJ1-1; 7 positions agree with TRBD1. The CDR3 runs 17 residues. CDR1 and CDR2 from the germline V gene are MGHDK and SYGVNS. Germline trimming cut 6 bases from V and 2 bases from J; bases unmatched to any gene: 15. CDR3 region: CASSERVTGTANTEAFF. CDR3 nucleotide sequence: TGTGCCAGCAGCGAGCGGGTAACCGGGACAGCCAACACTGAAGCTTTCTTT.

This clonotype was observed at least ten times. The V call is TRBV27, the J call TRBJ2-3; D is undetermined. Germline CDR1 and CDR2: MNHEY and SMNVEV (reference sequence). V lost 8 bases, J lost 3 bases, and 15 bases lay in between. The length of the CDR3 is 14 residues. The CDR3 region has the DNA TGTGCCAGCCTAGGCTTCCCGCAGACAGATACGCAGTATTTT. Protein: CASLGFPQTDTQYF.

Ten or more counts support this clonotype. CDR3 loop: CASSDGEDTEAFF. The CDR3 DNA reads as TGTGCCAGCAGTGACGGGGAGGACACTGAAGCTTTCTTT. The chain has TRBV6-4 and TRBJ1-1; no clear D gene. The V gene lost 2 bases and the J gene lost 3 bases, with 7 bases spanning the gap. Looked up from germline, CDR1 is MRHNA and CDR2 is SNTAGT. CDR3 length: 13 residues.

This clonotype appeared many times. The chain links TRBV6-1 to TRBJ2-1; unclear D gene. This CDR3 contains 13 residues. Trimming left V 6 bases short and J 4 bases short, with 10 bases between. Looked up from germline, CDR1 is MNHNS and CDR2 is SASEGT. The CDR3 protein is CASRAGRYNEQFF. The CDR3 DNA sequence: TGTGCCAGCAGGGCAGGACGGTACAATGAGCAGTTCTTC.

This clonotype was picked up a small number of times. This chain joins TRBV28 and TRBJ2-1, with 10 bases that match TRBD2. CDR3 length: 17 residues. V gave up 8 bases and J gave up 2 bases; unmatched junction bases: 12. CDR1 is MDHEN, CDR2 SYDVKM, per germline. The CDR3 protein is CASPPPSGSITYNEQFF. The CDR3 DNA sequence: TGTGCCAGCCCCCCCCCTAGCGGGAGTATCACCTACAATGAGCAGTTCTTC.

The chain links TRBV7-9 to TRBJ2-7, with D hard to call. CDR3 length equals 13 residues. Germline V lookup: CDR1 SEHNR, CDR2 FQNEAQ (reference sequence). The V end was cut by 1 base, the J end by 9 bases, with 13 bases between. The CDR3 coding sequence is TGTGCCAGCAGCTTAGGCCCTTGGCCGGCGCAGTACTTC. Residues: CASSLGPWPAQYF.

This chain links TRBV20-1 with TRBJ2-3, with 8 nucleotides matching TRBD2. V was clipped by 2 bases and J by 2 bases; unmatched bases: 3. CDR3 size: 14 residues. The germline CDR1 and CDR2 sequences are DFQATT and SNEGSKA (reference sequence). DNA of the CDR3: TGCAGTGCTAGAACTAGCGGTGCCACAGATACGCAGTATTTT. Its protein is CSARTSGATDTQYF.

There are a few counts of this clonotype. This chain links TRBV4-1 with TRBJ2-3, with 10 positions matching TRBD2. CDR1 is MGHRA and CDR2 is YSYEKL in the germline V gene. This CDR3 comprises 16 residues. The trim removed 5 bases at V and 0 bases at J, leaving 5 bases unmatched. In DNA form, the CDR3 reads TGCGCCAGCAGCGTAGCGGGAGGATTTAGCACAGATACGCAGTATTTT. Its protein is CASSVAGGFSTDTQYF.

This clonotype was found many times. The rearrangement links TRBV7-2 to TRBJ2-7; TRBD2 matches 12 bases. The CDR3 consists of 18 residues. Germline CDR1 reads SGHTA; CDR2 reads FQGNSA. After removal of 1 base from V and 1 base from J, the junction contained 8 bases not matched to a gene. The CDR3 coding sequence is TGTGCCAGCAGCTTAGTTTTTGGACTAGCGGGAAGTTCCTACGAGCAGTACTTC. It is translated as CASSLVFGLAGSSYEQYF. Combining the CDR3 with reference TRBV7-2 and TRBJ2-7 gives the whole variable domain GAGVSQSPSNKVTEKGKDVELRCDPISGHTALYWYRQSLGQGLEFLIYFQGNSAPDKSGLPSDRFSAERTGGSVSTLTIQRTQQEDSAVYLCASSLVFGLAGSSYEQYFGPGTRLTVT.

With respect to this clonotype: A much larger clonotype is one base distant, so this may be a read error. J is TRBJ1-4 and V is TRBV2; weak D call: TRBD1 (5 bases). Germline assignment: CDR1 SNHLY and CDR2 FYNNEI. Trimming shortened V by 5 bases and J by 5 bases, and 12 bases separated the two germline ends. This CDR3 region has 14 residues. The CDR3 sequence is CASSPRDGNEKLFF. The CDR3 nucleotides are TGTGCCAGCAGTCCCAGGGACGGCAATGAAAAACTGTTTTTT.